The sequence of this TCR beta chain was determined in a study of blood T cell repertoires in COVID-19. Participant ages covered about 18 to 95 years across approximately 25 US areas. Donors were grouped by their self-reported clinical history. The V segment lost 5 bases and the J segment 6 bases; nucleotides outside the gene matches: 8. The CDR3 consists of 17 residues. Looked up from germline, CDR1 is LNHDA and CDR2 is SQIVND (reference sequence). TCRdb keeps only in-frame clones here, not all; method: immunoSEQ multiplex PCR. This sample carries about 240,000 clones, around 88% of them seen once, and the ten largest clones take around 4%.

V is TRBV19 and J is TRBJ2-2; 14 nucleotides line up with TRBD2. Sequenced sample: PBMCs or T cells enriched from blood (not recorded which). This TCR was recovered from a woman aged 25-40 years who had recovered from COVID-19. The CDR3 loop reads CASSWGTSGSGAGELFF. CDR3 coding DNA: TGTGCCAGTAGTTGGGGGACTAGCGGGAGCGGAGCCGGGGAGCTGTTTTTT.